This passage covers 25 T cell receptor beta chains from one sample sequenced in a study of T cells in Graves' hyperthyroidism and ophthalmopathy (dated by TCRdb to between 2019 and 2020). Library preparation used multiplex PCR. This sample was sequenced with an Illumina HiSeq 2000. TCR beta CDR3 regions were amplified from RNA transcripts. The first round of RT-PCR for the TCR CDR3 was performed with the HTBI primer set and the Qiagen OneStep RT-PCR kit. TCRdb handled the public reads itself, with Q25 trimming in fastp and clone calling in MiXCR, and kept productive beta chains. Each record represents a unique CDR3 protein, reported with the most common genes and DNA among its rows. The sample records around 760,000 distinct CDR3 sequences, under 45% of which are singletons. Together, the top ten hold more than 25% of the sample. Sequencing was performed on blood. The receptors shown here come from a woman aged 40 to 49 with Graves' hyperthyroidism.

As for this clonotype: A read error is possible here, since a much larger clone lies one base away. The CDR3 coding sequence is TGTGCCAGCAGCTTTAGTCGTGTTGAAGCTTTCTTT. This sequence encodes CASSFSRVEAFF. The J gene is TRBJ1-1, the V gene TRBV7-2; unclear D gene. CDR1 SGHTA and CDR2 FQGNSA come from the germline V gene. The CDR3 covers 12 residues. Trimming removed 3 bases at V and 7 bases at J, with 9 bases between.

About this clonotype: The limits of the CDR3 on the DNA are not certain, so only TCRdb's listed CDR3 is given. This chain uses TRBV7-2 with TRBJ2-7; TRBD2, as called in the table, went unchecked against the DNA. A total of 14 residues make up the CDR3, ends included. The germline gives CDR1 SGHTA, CDR2 FQGNSA. The CDR3 region is CASSSSAGAYEQCF.

This clonotype has ten or more counts. This sequence joins TRBV19 and TRBJ2-6; no reliable D call. V was shortened by 7 bases and J by 2 bases, with 3 bases between the two germline ends. This CDR3 is built from 12 residues. CDR1 and CDR2 (germline): LNHDA, SQIVND (reference sequence). Here the CDR3 reads CASNPGANVLTF. The DNA of the CDR3 is TGTGCCAGTAATCCTGGGGCCAACGTCCTGACTTTC.

This clonotype has a handful of counts. The rearrangement links TRBV20-1 to TRBJ2-7; TRBD2 matches at 7 bases. This CDR3 is 15 amino acids long. Germline-derived CDR1 and CDR2 are DFQATT and SNEGSKA (reference sequence). The V segment lost 6 bases and the J segment 5 bases; nucleotides outside the gene matches: 16. In DNA, the CDR3 is TGCAGTGCCACCGATACGAGGACTAGTTTAAACGAGCAGTACTTC. This translates into CSATDTRTSLNEQYF.

This clonotype has a count of ten or more. This chain connects TRBV6-5 to TRBJ1-5; a possible D gene is TRBD1 (6 bases). Trimming cost V 2 bases and J 4 bases, with 15 bases left between them. From germline, CDR1 is MNHEY and CDR2 SVGAGI. The CDR3 covers 16 residues. CDR3 DNA sequence: TGTGCCAGCAGTTACAGATTACAGGGCGGGAATCAGCCCCAGCATTTT. This translates into CASSYRLQGGNQPQHF.

In this sample, this clonotype turned up once. The final CDR3 position lacks the conserved phenylalanine or tryptophan, pointing to a likely read error. Because the CDR3's place on the DNA is in doubt, the DNA is left out and the CDR3 is given as listed by TCRdb. The chain has TRBV29-1 and TRBJ1-6. CDR1 and CDR2 from the germline V gene are SQVTM and ANQGSEA. The CDR3 length equals 11 residues, ends included. The CDR3 sequence is CSVGNLRASVV.

Concerning this clonotype itself: This may stem from a read error, because a much larger clone lies one nucleotide away. The rearrangement uses TRBV29-1 and TRBJ1-2; 7 nucleotides line up with TRBD1. In germline, CDR1 is SQVTM, CDR2 ANQGSEA. The CDR3 runs to 11 residues. V lost 3 bases and J lost 6; bases outside the gene matches: 1. The CDR3 nucleotides read TGCAGCGTTGAGGGGACAGATGGCTACACCTTC. Amino acids: CSVEGTDGYTF.

This clonotype was seen at least ten times. The CDR3 loop is CAISQLTDPGTEAFF. CDR3 nucleotides: TGTGCCATCAGTCAACTTACGGACCCGGGCACTGAAGCTTTCTTT. The chain uses TRBV10-3 and TRBJ1-1; D unresolved. The germline V gene has CDR1 ENHRY and CDR2 SYGVKD. The CDR3 is 15 amino acids. V dropped 5 bases and J dropped 4 bases, with 17 bases sitting between them.

This clonotype turned up a few times. The chain couples TRBV7-9 to TRBJ2-5; no firm D call. The CDR3 loop spans 15 amino acids. V shed 3 bases and J shed 1 base, with 12 bases lying between them. CDR1 SEHNR and CDR2 FQNEAQ come from the germline V gene (reference sequence). The CDR3, as DNA: TGTGCCAGCAGCTTGGATGGCAGTCGCCAAGAGACCCAGTACTTC. Amino acid sequence: CASSLDGSRQETQYF.

The table lists this clonotype with many counts. V and J are TRBV29-1 and TRBJ2-5; D gene ambiguous. CDR1 SQVTM and CDR2 ANQGSEA come from the germline V gene. The CDR3 sequence is 10 residues long. Between the trimmed V and J ends, which lost 3 bases and 5 bases, there was a span of 4 bases. In DNA, the CDR3 is TGCAGCGTTGATAGGGAGACCCAGTACTTC. It yields the protein CSVDRETQYF.

Concerning this clonotype itself: Its ends do not fully match the called genes, so a read error is possible. V usage is TRBV7-9 and J usage is TRBJ2-7; a possible D gene is TRBD1 (6 bases). The CDR3 runs to 15 residues. Germline V CDR1 and CDR2: SEHNR, FQNEAQ (reference sequence). The CDR3 is CASSQAFTGQYEQYF. The CDR3 DNA is TGCGCCAGCAGCCAAGCATTTACAGGACAGTACGAGCAGTACTTC. Complete variable domain (other parts from reference TRBV7-9 and TRBJ2-7): DTGVSQNPRHKITKRGQNVTFRCDPISEHNRLYWYRQTLGQGPEFLTYFQNEAQLEKSRLLSDRFSAERPKGSFSTLEIQRTEQGDSAMYLCASSQAFTGQYEQYFGPGTRLTVT.

Points on this clonotype: This clone may be a read error of a much larger clone one base away. This chain joins TRBV7-1 and TRBJ2-7; possible D gene TRBD1, 5 bases. TRBV7-1 is recorded as an ORF, its role being uncertain. The CDR3 length is 15 residues. The germline V and J ends were trimmed by 3 bases and 2 bases, with 14 bases remaining between them. Here the CDR3 DNA reads TGTGCCAGCAGCTCCTCGGCAGGGCGAACCTACGAGCAGTACTTC. It is translated as CASSSSAGRTYEQYF.

This clonotype was seen a few times. J is TRBJ1-5 and V is TRBV19; D is possibly TRBD1 (5 bases). V dropped 6 bases and J dropped 2 bases, with 14 bases sitting between them. The CDR3 is made up of 15 amino acids. Germline loops: CDR1 LNHDA, CDR2 SQIVND (reference sequence). CDR3 coding DNA: TGTGCCAGTAGCCTTTTGTTGGGGGGCAATCAGCCCCAGCATTTT. Its translation: CASSLLLGGNQPQHF.

The sample holds many counts of this clonotype. The V and J genes are TRBV10-3 and TRBJ1-3; perhaps TRBD1 as D (5 bases). Trimming took off 0 bases at V and 4 bases at J, with 10 bases between the two ends. The CDR3 totals 15 residues. Germline CDR1 and CDR2: ENHRY and SYGVKD. CDR3 sequence: CAISESEGPGNTIYF. The CDR3 coding sequence is TGTGCCATCAGTGAGTCGGAGGGGCCCGGAAACACCATATATTTT.

The chain has TRBV15 and TRBJ2-5; TRBD1 or TRBD2 may be the D gene (6 bases each). Trimming took off 1 base at V and 5 bases at J, with 17 bases between the two ends. This CDR3 is 16 amino acids long. CDR1 is LNHNV and CDR2 is YYDKDF in the germline V gene (reference sequence). The CDR3 region is CATSRASTRGLETQYF. The CDR3 DNA reads TGTGCCACCAGCAGAGCTTCGACCCGGGGGCTGGAGACCCAGTACTTC.

This clonotype was seen a handful of times. The V gene is TRBV10-3, the J gene TRBJ1-1; 7 bases line up with TRBD1. With V trimmed by 2 bases and J by 3 bases, 0 bases remained unmatched. Germline assignment: CDR1 ENHRY and CDR2 SYGVKD. The CDR3 has 13 residues. The CDR3 reads CAISEDRDTEAFF. For the CDR3, the DNA is TGTGCCATCAGTGAGGACAGGGACACTGAAGCTTTCTTT.

The sample holds a few counts of this clonotype. This chain links TRBV13 with TRBJ1-3; 8 bases agree with TRBD1. The CDR3 runs 16 residues. V lost 5 bases and J lost 4; bases outside the gene matches: 10. Germline-derived CDR1 and CDR2 are PRHDT and FYEKMQ (reference sequence). CDR3 loop: CASSPWGQASGNTIYF. CDR3 coding DNA: TGTGCCAGCAGCCCCTGGGGACAGGCATCGGGAAACACCATATATTTT.

This clonotype turned up a few times. This chain joins TRBV20-1 and TRBJ1-5, with D maybe TRBD1 (5 bases). Trimming removed 2 bases at V and 0 bases at J, with 11 bases between. Germline CDR1 and CDR2: DFQATT and SNEGSKA (reference sequence). CDR3 length equals 15 residues. CDR3 DNA sequence: TGCAGTGCTAGACCCGACGGGACTAGCAATCAGCCCCAGCATTTT. Its protein product is CSARPDGTSNQPQHF.

There are many counts of this clonotype. The gene calls are TRBV9 and TRBJ2-5, with D maybe TRBD1 (5 bases). The V gene lost 6 bases and the J gene lost 5 bases, with 17 bases spanning the gap. Germline values: CDR1 SGDLS, CDR2 YYNGEE. The CDR3 has 14 amino acids. CDR3 sequence reads: CASNNPRVEETQYF. The DNA of the CDR3 is TGTGCCAGCAACAATCCCAGGGTAGAGGAGACCCAGTACTTC.

This clonotype was recorded at least ten times. The chain links TRBV19 to TRBJ1-1; the D gene is possibly TRBD1 (5 bases). Trimming left V 7 bases short and J 4 bases short, with 16 bases between. The CDR3 loop spans 14 amino acids. Germline V gives CDR1 LNHDA, CDR2 SQIVND (reference sequence). The DNA for the CDR3 is TGTGCCAGTACCACCGGGCGTGGGGGCACTGAAGCTTTCTTT. Its translation is CASTTGRGGTEAFF.

Comments on this clonotype: It may be a read error: a sequence one base away is much more abundant. The rearrangement joins TRBV7-8 to TRBJ1-2; D might be TRBD1 (6 bases). The germline CDR1 and CDR2 sequences are SGHVS and FQNEAQ. This CDR3 has 15 residues. The chain's CDR3 is CASSLAPGQNYGYSF. In DNA, the CDR3 is TGTGCCAGCAGCTTAGCTCCCGGACAGAACTATGGCTACTCCTTC.

This clonotype turned up a few times. V is TRBV7-9 and J is TRBJ2-7; TRBD2 might be the D (6 bases). There are 14 residues in the CDR3. Trimming removed 1 base from V and 6 bases from J, with 13 bases in between. From germline, CDR1 is SEHNR and CDR2 FQNEAQ (reference sequence). The CDR3 DNA reads TGTGCCAGCAGCTTAGACTCGGCTAGCGCCGAGCAGTACTTC. Its protein product is CASSLDSASAEQYF. Complete variable domain (other parts from reference TRBV7-9 and TRBJ2-7): DTGVSQNPRHKITKRGQNVTFRCDPISEHNRLYWYRQTLGQGPEFLTYFQNEAQLEKSRLLSDRFSAERPKGSFSTLEIQRTEQGDSAMYLCASSLDSASAEQYFGPGTRLTVT.

As concerns this clonotype: Its ends do not fully match the called genes, so a read error is possible. V gene TRBV10-2 combines with J gene TRBJ1-1, with 7 bases aligning to TRBD1. Per germline, CDR1 WSHSY and CDR2 SAAADI. CDR3 length: 13 residues. The CDR3 is CASSQGWDSEAFF. Written as DNA, the CDR3 is TGTGCCAGCAGCCAAGGTTGGGACAGTGAAGCTTTCTTT.

On this clonotype: A much more abundant neighbour one base away suggests this may be a read error. This is likely a read error, given that the CDR3 carries no conserved phenylalanine or tryptophan at its end. This rearrangement joins TRBV12-3 or TRBV12-4 to TRBJ1-3; D may be TRBD1 (5 bases). The CDR3 extends over 15 amino acids. V lost 6 bases and J lost 0, with 12 bases in between. The CDR3 DNA reads as TGTGCCAGCAGGAGGGGACGGTACTCTGGAAACACCATATATCTT. Its protein is CASRRGRYSGNTIYL.

Many counts were recorded for this clonotype. This chain links TRBV15 with TRBJ2-6, with TRBD1 matching over 7 bases. The germline V gene has CDR1 LNHNV and CDR2 YYDKDF (reference sequence). After removal of 1 base from V and 0 bases from J, the junction contained 12 bases not matched to a gene. The CDR3 is made up of 20 amino acids. As DNA, the CDR3 is TGTGCCACCAGCAGAGTATTAATAGGGACAGTCGCCTCTGGGGCCAACGTCCTGACTTTC. Protein: CATSRVLIGTVASGANVLTF.